The clone carrying this T cell receptor beta chain was detected many times. The data originate from a study of response to subunit inactivated influenza vaccine. From the RT-PCR reads, TCRdb called clonotypes with MiXCR, one entry per CDR3 protein. This table has more than 400,000 distinct CDR3 sequences, 11% appearing once. This receptor was taken from a man aged 45 to 65 who received an inactivated influenza vaccine. The sequences come from PBMCs from blood, collected 45 days after vaccination.

The CDR3 DNA sequence: TGTGCCAGCAGCCAAGAGACATCTTTAGGAGGGAGAGAGACCCAGTACTTC. It is translated as CASSQETSLGGRETQYF. The V call is TRBV3-1, the J call TRBJ2-5; TRBD2 is a possible D gene (6 bases). The CDR3 is 17 amino acids. In germline, CDR1 is LGHDT, CDR2 YNNKEL (reference sequence). V was pared by 0 bases and J by 4 bases, with 18 bases between.